This T cell receptor beta chain derives from a study of technical replicates of blood from a handful of donors. Produced via immunoSEQ multiplex PCR; TCRdb's table is partial and in-frame only. The table has about 82,000 clones, 96% seen once. The CDR3 contains 13 residues. V was clipped by 2 bases and J by 3 bases, with 8 bases between them. Germline-derived CDR1 and CDR2 are SEHNR and FQNEAQ (reference sequence). The J gene is TRBJ2-7, the V gene TRBV7-9; D might be TRBD1 (6 bases). Source material: T cells isolated from PBMCs. This sequence originates from a human donor in good health. The CDR3 sequence is CASSLSTGYEQYF. The CDR3 nucleotides read TGTGCCAGCAGCTTATCGACAGGCTACGAGCAGTACTTC.